The next 20 T cell receptor beta chains were all read from a single sample in a study of blood T cell repertoires in COVID-19. TCRdb's copy holds only in-frame clones and misses some; the assay was immunoSEQ multiplex PCR. The data hold 110,000 to 150,000 clones, with 82% observed a single time. The sequenced sample was peripheral blood. These receptor sequences come from a woman of 80 years or more with acute or convalescent COVID-19.

The V call is TRBV18, the J call TRBJ2-1; D might be TRBD1 (6 bases). V shed 2 bases and J shed 6 bases, with 11 bases lying between them. The germline V gene has CDR1 KGHSH and CDR2 LQKENI. This CDR3 spans 14 amino acids. The CDR3 sequence: CASSPNLGANEQFF. The DNA of the CDR3 is TGTGCCAGCTCACCAAACCTGGGGGCCAATGAGCAGTTCTTC.

This sequence joins TRBV19 and TRBJ1-4; TRBD1 might be the D (5 bases). V lost 7 bases and J lost 5, with 11 bases in between. Germline V gene sequence: CDR1 LNHDA, CDR2 SQIVND (reference sequence). The CDR3 contains 13 residues. The CDR3 DNA reads TGTGCCAGTATCGGCAGACAGAATGAAAAACTGTTTTTT. The encoded protein is CASIGRQNEKLFF.

The chain joins TRBV10-3 to TRBJ2-1, with TRBD2 matching over 7 bases. Looked up from germline, CDR1 is ENHRY and CDR2 is SYGVKD. V lost 7 bases, J lost 8 bases, and 8 bases stayed unmatched. The length of the CDR3 is 13 residues. The CDR3: CAITQRGSDEQFF. The CDR3 bases are TGTGCCATCACTCAGCGGGGTAGCGATGAGCAGTTCTTC.

V is TRBV15 and J is TRBJ2-1; TRBD2 matches 9 bases. Unmatched junction bases numbered 11, after V lost 3 bases and J lost 5 bases. The CDR3 sequence is 17 residues long. Germline-derived CDR1 and CDR2 are LNHNV and YYDKDF (reference sequence). The CDR3 DNA is TGTGCCACCAGCAGGGGGACTAGCCCACTGATAAACAATGAGCAGTTCTTC. This codes for CATSRGTSPLINNEQFF.

The rearrangement joins TRBV10-2 to TRBJ2-3; 7 nucleotides line up with TRBD2. Trimming at V came to 6 bases and at J to 2 bases, leaving 5 bases not matched to a gene. Germline V gene sequence: CDR1 WSHSY, CDR2 SAAADI. The CDR3 is 14 residues long. CDR3 nucleotides: TGCGCCAGCAGACGGGACTACCTCACAGATACGCAGTATTTT. Protein: CASRRDYLTDTQYF.

The chain recombines TRBV9 with TRBJ2-5, with a possible D match to TRBD1 (6 bases). Germline V lookup: CDR1 SGDLS, CDR2 YYNGEE. V lost 0 bases and J 5 bases, leaving 14 bases between the germline ends. This CDR3 is built from 15 residues. The CDR3 protein is CASSVGNRVGETQYF. The CDR3 region has the DNA TGTGCCAGCAGCGTAGGGAACAGGGTCGGGGAGACCCAGTACTTC.

This rearrangement joins TRBV28 to TRBJ2-7; D uncertain. V was trimmed by 6 bases and J by 3 bases, leaving 12 bases between them. This CDR3 has 13 residues. The germline CDR1 and CDR2 sequences are MDHEN and SYDVKM. As DNA, the CDR3 is TGTGCCAGCAGGGGCTACAACCGCTACGAGCAGTACTTC. Protein sequence: CASRGYNRYEQYF. The full variable domain, completed using reference TRBV28 and TRBJ2-7, is DVKVTQSSRYLVKRTGEKVFLECVQDMDHENMFWYRQDPGLGLRLIYFSYDVKMKEKGDIPEGYSVSREKKERFSLILESASTNQTSMYLCASRGYNRYEQYFGPGTRLTVT.

A single count supports this clone. The chain has TRBV12-3 or TRBV12-4 and TRBJ2-1; tentative D call: TRBD2 (6 bases). This CDR3 has 12 amino acids. V was pared by 2 bases and J by 14 bases, with 13 bases between. The CDR3 loop is CASSLIRDLEFF. The CDR3 DNA is TGTGCCAGCAGTTTAATCCGGGACTTAGAGTTCTTC.

The rearrangement links TRBV5-1 to TRBJ2-5; 8 bases align to TRBD1. V lost 4 bases, J lost 0 bases, and 5 bases stayed unmatched. The CDR3 runs to 15 residues. Germline CDR1 is SGHRS and CDR2 is YFSETQ. DNA for the CDR3: TGCGCCAGCAGCATAAGACAGGGGTACCAAGAGACCCAGTACTTC. Translation gives CASSIRQGYQETQYF. The full variable domain, in which reference TRBV5-1 and TRBJ2-5 provide the parts outside the CDR3, is KAGVTQTPRYLIKTRGQQVTLSCSPISGHRSVSWYQQTPGQGLQFLFEYFSETQRNKGNFPGRFSGRQFSNSRSEMNVSTLELGDSALYLCASSIRQGYQETQYFGPGTRLLVL.

In DNA form, the CDR3 reads TGTGCCAGCAGCCGAGATAGTTTCTATGGCTACACCTTC. This translates into CASSRDSFYGYTF. The chain links TRBV11-2 to TRBJ1-2; D unclear. The CDR3 runs 13 residues. V was cut by 5 bases and J by 4 bases, with 11 bases left in between. Germline loops: CDR1 SGHAT, CDR2 FQNNGV.

The chain uses TRBV7-6 and TRBJ2-7; D is possibly TRBD1 (5 bases). Germline values: CDR1 SGHVS, CDR2 FNYEAQ. The length of the CDR3 is 15 residues. V dropped 0 bases and J dropped 3 bases, with 12 bases sitting between them. The CDR3 here is CASSLARQGIYEQYF. The CDR3 DNA reads as TGTGCCAGCAGCTTAGCGAGGCAGGGTATCTACGAGCAGTACTTC.

The rearrangement uses TRBV13 and TRBJ1-1, with 7 bases aligning to TRBD1. Germline V gives CDR1 PRHDT, CDR2 FYEKMQ (reference sequence). V dropped 5 bases and J dropped 6; count of bases not matched to a gene: 12. The CDR3 has 15 amino acids. This CDR3 is CASSIWTGGRAEAFF. Here the CDR3 DNA reads TGTGCCAGCAGCATCTGGACAGGAGGTAGGGCTGAAGCTTTCTTT.

This clone appeared once. The V gene is TRBV30, the J gene TRBJ2-3, with 11 bases matching TRBD2. The germline CDR1 and CDR2 sequences are GTSNPN and SVGIG (reference sequence). V lost 5 bases to trimming and J lost 1 base; unmatched junction nucleotides: 2. The CDR3 is made up of 14 amino acids. The CDR3: CAWVLAGGTDTQYF. CDR3 DNA: TGTGCCTGGGTACTAGCGGGGGGCACAGATACGCAGTATTTT.

The chain recombines TRBV11-2 with TRBJ2-1, with D tentatively TRBD2 (6 bases). Germline loops: CDR1 SGHAT, CDR2 FQNNGV. The CDR3 loop spans 14 amino acids. Trimming pared 8 bases from V and 9 bases from J, leaving 20 bases between. This CDR3 reads CASRRAGTVGEQFF. CDR3 bases: TGTGCCAGCCGTCGTGCGGGGACCGTTGGTGAGCAGTTCTTC.

This rearrangement joins TRBV5-4 to TRBJ2-7; D is perhaps TRBD2 (5 bases). The length of the CDR3 is 14 residues. The germline gives CDR1 SGHNT, CDR2 YYREEE (reference sequence). Trimming cost V 9 bases and J 4 bases, with 20 bases left between them. The CDR3 DNA follows: TGTGCCATGGGAGAGGATCCGAGGGAGTACGAGCAGTACTTC. This translates into CAMGEDPREYEQYF.

The chain links TRBV3-1 (or the pseudogene TRBV3-2) to TRBJ2-3, with TRBD2 matching over 10 bases. This CDR3 comprises 16 residues. Germline V lookup: CDR1 LGHDT, CDR2 YNNKEL (reference sequence). Trimming removed 1 base from V and 0 bases from J; junction bases left unmatched: 1. The CDR3 is CASSQAGLASTDTQYF. The DNA of the CDR3 is TGTGCCAGCAGCCAAGCGGGACTAGCGAGCACAGATACGCAGTATTTT.

The rearrangement uses TRBV6-2 or TRBV6-3 and TRBJ2-3, with 7 nucleotides matching TRBD1. This CDR3 comprises 16 residues. J gave up 3 bases and V 4 bases, and 10 bases lay outside the gene matches. CDR1 is MNHEY, CDR2 SVGEGT, per germline. This chain's CDR3 is CASSSGQVISTDTQYF. CDR3 nucleotide sequence: TGTGCCAGCAGTTCTGGACAGGTTATCTCAACAGATACGCAGTATTTT.

DNA of the CDR3: TGTGCCAGTAGTATTCGGAGAGCAACTAATGAAAAACTGTTTTTT. Amino acid sequence: CASSIRRATNEKLFF. The V call is TRBV19, the J call TRBJ1-4, with D unresolved. CDR3 size: 15 residues. The germline V and J ends were trimmed by 3 bases and 0 bases, with 8 bases remaining between them. Germline V CDR1 and CDR2: LNHDA, SQIVND (reference sequence).

The rearrangement links TRBV10-2 to TRBJ2-1, with TRBD1 matching 8 bases. Germline V gives CDR1 WSHSY, CDR2 SAAADI. V shed 1 base, J shed 5 bases, and the junction held 4 bases outside the gene matches. The CDR3 consists of 15 residues. CDR3: CASSEFQGADNEQFF. CDR3 in DNA: TGCGCCAGCAGTGAGTTCCAGGGGGCCGACAATGAGCAGTTCTTC.

This clone was counted a few times. The chain recombines TRBV7-8 with TRBJ1-5; no definite D call. The CDR3 runs to 15 residues. CDR1 is SGHVS and CDR2 is FQNEAQ in the germline V gene. Trimming took 5 bases from V and 1 from J, leaving 12 bases between them. The CDR3 DNA reads as TGTGCCAGCAGCCCCCGCGGGTTGAGCAATCAGCCCCAGCATTTT. Translated: CASSPRGLSNQPQHF.